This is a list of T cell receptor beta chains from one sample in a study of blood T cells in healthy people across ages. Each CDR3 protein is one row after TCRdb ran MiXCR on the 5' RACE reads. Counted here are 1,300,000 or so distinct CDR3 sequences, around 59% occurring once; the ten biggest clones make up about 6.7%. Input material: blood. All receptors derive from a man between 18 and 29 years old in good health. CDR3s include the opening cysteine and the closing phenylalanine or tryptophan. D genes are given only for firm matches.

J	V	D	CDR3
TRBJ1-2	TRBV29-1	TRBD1	CSDRTGAGGYTF
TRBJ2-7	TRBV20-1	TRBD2	CSARDGRGPSYEQYF
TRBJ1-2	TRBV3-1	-	CASSQDLRAIYGYTF
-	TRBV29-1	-	CSVNGDRTYNEQYF
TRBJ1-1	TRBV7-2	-	CASSLNRVHTEAFF
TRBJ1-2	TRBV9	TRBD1	CASSAATDRGSGYTF
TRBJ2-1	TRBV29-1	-	CSVGGGSGLYNEQFF
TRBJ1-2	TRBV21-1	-	CASSSGTADNCGYTF
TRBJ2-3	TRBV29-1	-	CSVEEVPLTDTQYF
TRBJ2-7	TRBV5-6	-	CASSPPALSSYEQYF
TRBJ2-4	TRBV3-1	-	CASSHPGTWNEQYF
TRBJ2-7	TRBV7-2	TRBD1	CASSPDRVHEQYF
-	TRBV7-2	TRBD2	CASSFIAASGGPISYEQYF
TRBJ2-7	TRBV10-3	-	CAISEGSAGEQYF
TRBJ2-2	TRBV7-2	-	CASSSRPDPTGELFF
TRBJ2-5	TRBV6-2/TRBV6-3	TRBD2	CASYSGLQETQYF
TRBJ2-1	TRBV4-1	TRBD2	CASSQLAGGPYEQFF
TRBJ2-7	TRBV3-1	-	CASSQVHEQYF
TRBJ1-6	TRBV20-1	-	CSARGNSHYNSPLHF
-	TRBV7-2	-	CASSLTSQLGYEQYF
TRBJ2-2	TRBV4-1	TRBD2	CASSPSSGRAVLLTGELFF
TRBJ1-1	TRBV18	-	CASSPRDKGEAFF
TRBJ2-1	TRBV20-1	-	CSARVGTQRAYNEQFF
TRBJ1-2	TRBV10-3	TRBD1	CAISESSQGSASRGYTF
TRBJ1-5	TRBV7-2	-	CASSLNARNQPQHF
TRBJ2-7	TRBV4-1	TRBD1	CASSQEKSGQGYEQYF
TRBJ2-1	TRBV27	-	CASSLSSGSSYNEQFF
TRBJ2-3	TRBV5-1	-	CASSWAGTDTQYF
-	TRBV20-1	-	CSAAQAPPGYEQYF
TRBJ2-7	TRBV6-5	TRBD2	CASSYPTTGTSGAKSSYEQYF
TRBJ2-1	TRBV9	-	CASSVGPGAGEQFF
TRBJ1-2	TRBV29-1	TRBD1	CSVDPPGQGYGYTF
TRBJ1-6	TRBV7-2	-	CASSPRQGSNSPLHF
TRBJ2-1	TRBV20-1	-	CSARDQGISRNEQFF
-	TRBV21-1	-	CASRHRTGYTYEQYF
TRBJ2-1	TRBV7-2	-	CASSLALPGEQFF
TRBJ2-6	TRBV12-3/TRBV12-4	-	CASRGEGAGANVLTF
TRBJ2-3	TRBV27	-	CASSTTGTRTSTDTQYF
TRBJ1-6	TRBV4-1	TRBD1	CASSQVGQGAAWSGSPLHF
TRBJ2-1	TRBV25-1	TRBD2	CACSPSGGAHNEQFF
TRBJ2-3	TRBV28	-	CASSLGAVYTDTQYF
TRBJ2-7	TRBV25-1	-	CASSDFYEQYF
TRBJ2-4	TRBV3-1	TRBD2	CASSQGLARNIQYF
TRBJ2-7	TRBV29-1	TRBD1	CSVKKSQGYEQYF
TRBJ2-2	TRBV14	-	CASSRLGELFF
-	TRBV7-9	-	CASSLPFPNSYEQYF
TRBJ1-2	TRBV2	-	CASSERDGYTF
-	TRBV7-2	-	CASSVPPGETQYF
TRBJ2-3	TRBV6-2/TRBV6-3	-	CASSYIRGTDTQYF
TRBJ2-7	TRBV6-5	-	CASSYSAYEAYEQYF
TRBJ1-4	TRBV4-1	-	CASSRFPTLESEKLFF
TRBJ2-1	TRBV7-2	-	CASSLPGSPYNEQFF
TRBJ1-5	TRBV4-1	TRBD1	CASSHPPGQGGNQPQHF
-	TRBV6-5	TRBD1	CASSRDRGGETQYF
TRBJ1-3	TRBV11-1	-	CASSLSGVVQGREDSGNTIYF